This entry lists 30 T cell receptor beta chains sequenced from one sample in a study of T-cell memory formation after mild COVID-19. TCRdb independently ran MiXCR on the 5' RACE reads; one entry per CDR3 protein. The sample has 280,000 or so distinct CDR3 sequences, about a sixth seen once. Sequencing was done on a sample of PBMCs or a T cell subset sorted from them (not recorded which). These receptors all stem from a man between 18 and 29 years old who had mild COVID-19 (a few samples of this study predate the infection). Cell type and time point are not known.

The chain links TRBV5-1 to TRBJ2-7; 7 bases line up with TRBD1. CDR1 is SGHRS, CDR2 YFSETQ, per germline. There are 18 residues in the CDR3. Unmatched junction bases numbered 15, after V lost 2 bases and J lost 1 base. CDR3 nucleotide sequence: TGCGCCAGCAGCTTAAGAACTGGGGGACAGTCTTCTTCCTACGAGCAGTACTTC. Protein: CASSLRTGGQSSSYEQYF.

CDR3 coding DNA: TGCAGTGCTAGAGCAGGGACAGGGCTCGGGGAGCAGTACTTC. This codes for CSARAGTGLGEQYF. The chain combines TRBV20-1 with TRBJ2-7, with 9 bases matching TRBD1. The CDR3 runs to 14 residues. The V segment lost 1 base and the J segment 7 bases; nucleotides outside the gene matches: 8. Looked up from germline, CDR1 is DFQATT and CDR2 is SNEGSKA (reference sequence).

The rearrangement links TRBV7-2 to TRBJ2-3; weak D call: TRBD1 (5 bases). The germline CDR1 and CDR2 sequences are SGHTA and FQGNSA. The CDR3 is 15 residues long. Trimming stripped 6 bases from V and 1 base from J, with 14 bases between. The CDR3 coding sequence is TGTGCCAGCAGTCCCGCCAGGGATCGCACAGATACGCAGTATTTT. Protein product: CASSPARDRTDTQYF.

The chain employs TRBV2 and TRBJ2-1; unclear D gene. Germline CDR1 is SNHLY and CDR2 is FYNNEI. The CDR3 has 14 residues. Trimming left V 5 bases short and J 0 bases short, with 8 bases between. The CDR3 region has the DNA TGTGCCAGCAGTAGTCATAGCTCCTACAATGAGCAGTTCTTC. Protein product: CASSSHSSYNEQFF.

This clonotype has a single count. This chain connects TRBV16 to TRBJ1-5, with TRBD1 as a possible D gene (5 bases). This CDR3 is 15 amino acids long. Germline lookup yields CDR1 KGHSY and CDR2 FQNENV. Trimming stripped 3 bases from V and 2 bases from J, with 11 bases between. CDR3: CASSQGEGGNQPQHF. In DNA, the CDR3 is TGTGCCAGCAGCCAGGGGGAGGGTGGCAATCAGCCCCAGCATTTT.

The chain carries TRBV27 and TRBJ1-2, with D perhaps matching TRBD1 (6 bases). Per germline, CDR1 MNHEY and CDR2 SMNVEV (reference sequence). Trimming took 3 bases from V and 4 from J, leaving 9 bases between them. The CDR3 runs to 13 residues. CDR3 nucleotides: TGTGCCAGCAGTTTTCGAGGGGGCTATGGCTACACCTTC. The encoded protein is CASSFRGGYGYTF.

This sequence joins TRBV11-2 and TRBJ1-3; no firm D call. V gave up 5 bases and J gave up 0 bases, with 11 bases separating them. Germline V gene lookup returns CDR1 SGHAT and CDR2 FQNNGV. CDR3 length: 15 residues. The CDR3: CASSTYKVSGNTIYF. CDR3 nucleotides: TGTGCCAGCAGCACCTACAAGGTCTCTGGAAACACCATATATTTT.

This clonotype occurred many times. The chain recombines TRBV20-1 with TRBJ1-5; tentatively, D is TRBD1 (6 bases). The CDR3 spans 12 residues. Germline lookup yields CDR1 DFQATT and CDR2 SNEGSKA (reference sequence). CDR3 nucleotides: TGCAGGGCGGGAGGGGGGAATCAGCCCCAGCATTTT. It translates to CRAGGGNQPQHF.

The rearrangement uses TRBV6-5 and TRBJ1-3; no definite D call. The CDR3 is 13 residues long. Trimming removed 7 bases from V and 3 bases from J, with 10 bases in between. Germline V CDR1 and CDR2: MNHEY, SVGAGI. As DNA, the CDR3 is TGTGCCAGCATTGACGGACTTGGAAACACCATATATTTT. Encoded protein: CASIDGLGNTIYF.

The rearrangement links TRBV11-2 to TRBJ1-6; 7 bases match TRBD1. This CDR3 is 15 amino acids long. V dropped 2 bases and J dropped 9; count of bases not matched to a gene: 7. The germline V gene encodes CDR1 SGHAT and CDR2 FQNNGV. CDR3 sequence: CASSLNRDRLSPLHF. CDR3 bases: TGTGCCAGCAGCTTAAACCGGGACAGACTTTCACCCCTCCACTTT.

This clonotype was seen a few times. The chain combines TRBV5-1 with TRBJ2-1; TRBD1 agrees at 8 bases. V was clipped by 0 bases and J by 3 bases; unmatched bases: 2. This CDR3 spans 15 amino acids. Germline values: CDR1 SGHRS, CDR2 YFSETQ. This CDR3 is CASSLGTGIYNEQFF. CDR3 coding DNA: TGCGCCAGCAGCTTGGGGACAGGGATCTACAATGAGCAGTTCTTC.

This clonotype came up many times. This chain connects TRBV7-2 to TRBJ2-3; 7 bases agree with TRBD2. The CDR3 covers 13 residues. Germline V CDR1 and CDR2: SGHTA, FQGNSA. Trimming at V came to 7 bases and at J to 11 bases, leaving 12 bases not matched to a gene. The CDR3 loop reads CASKSGTTVWQYF. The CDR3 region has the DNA TGTGCCAGCAAGTCCGGGACTACCGTATGGCAGTATTTT.

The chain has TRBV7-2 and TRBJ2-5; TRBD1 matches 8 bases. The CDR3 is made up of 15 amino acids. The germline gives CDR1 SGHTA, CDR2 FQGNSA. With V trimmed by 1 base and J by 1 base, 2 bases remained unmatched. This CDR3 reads CASSLGGQGQETQYF. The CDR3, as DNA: TGTGCCAGCAGCTTAGGTGGACAGGGCCAAGAGACCCAGTACTTC.

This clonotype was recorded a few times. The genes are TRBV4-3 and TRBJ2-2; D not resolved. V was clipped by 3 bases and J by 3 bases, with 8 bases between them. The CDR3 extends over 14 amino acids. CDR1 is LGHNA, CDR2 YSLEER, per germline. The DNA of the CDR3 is TGCGCCAGCAGCCACGCTACGGACACCGGGGAGCTGTTTTTT. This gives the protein CASSHATDTGELFF.

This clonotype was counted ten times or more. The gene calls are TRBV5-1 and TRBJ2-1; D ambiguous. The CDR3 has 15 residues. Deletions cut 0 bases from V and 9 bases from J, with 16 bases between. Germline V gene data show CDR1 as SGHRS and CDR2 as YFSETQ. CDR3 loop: CASSLGVRERGEQFF. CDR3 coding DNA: TGCGCCAGCAGCTTGGGGGTACGCGAGCGCGGTGAGCAGTTCTTC.

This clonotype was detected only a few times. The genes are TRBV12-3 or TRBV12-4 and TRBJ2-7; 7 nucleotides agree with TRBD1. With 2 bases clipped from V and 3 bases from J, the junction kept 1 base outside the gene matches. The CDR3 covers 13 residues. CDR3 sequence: CASSLTGVYEQYF. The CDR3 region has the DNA TGTGCCAGCAGTTTAACAGGGGTCTACGAGCAGTACTTC.

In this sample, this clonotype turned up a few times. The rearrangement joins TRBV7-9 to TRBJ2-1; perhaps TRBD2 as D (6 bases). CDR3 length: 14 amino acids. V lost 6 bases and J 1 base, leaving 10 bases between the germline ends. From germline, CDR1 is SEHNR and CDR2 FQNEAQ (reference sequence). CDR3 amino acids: CASRREKSYNEQFF. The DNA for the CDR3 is TGTGCCAGCAGGCGGGAAAAATCCTACAATGAGCAGTTCTTC. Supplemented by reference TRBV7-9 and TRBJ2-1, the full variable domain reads DTGVSQNPRHKITKRGQNVTFRCDPISEHNRLYWYRQTLGQGPEFLTYFQNEAQLEKSRLLSDRFSAERPKGSFSTLEIQRTEQGDSAMYLCASRREKSYNEQFFGPGTRLTVL.

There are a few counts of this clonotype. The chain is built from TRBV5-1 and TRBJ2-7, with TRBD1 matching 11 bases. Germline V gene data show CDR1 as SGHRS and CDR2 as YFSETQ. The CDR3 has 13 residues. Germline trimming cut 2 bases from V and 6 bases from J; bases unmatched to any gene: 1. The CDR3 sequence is CASSFGTGGEQYV. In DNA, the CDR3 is TGCGCCAGCAGCTTTGGGACAGGGGGCGAGCAGTACGTC.

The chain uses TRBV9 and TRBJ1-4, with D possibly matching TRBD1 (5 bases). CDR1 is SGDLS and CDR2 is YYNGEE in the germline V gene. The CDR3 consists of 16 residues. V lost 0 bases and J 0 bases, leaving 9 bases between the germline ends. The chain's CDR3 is CASSVATGATNEKLFF. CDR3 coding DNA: TGTGCCAGCAGCGTAGCTACAGGTGCAACTAATGAAAAACTGTTTTTT.

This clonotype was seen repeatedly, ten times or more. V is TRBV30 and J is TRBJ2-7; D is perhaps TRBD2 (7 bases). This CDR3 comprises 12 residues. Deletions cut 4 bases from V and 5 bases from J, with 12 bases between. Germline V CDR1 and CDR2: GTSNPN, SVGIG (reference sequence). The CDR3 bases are TGTGCCTGGAACAGGGAGGGCGACGAGCAGTACTTC. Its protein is CAWNREGDEQYF.

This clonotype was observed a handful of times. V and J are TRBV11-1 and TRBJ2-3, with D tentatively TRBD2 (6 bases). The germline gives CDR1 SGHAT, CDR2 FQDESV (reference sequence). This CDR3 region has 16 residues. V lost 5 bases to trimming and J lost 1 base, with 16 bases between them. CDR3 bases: TGTGCCAGCAGCCCGGGCGGTCGCGGGGGCACAGATACGCAGTATTTT. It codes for CASSPGGRGGTDTQYF.

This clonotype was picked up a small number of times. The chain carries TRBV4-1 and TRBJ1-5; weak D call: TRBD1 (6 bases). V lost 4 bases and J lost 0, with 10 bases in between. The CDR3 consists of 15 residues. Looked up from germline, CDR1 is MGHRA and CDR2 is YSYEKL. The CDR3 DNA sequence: TGCGCCAGCAGCCCTCGGGGACATAGCAATCAGCCCCAGCATTTT. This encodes CASSPRGHSNQPQHF.

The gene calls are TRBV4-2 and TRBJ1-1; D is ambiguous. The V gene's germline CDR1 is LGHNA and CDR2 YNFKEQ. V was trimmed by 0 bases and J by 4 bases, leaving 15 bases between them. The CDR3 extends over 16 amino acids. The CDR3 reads CASSQDSLGGGTEAFF. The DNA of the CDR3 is TGTGCCAGCAGCCAAGACTCATTGGGAGGCGGCACTGAAGCTTTCTTT.

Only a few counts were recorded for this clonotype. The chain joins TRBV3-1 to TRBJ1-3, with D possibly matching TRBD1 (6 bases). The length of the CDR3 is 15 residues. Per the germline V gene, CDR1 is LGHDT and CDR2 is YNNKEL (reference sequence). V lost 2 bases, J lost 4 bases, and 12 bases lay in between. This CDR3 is CASSQLVTGGNTIYF. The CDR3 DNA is TGTGCCAGCAGCCAATTAGTGACAGGCGGAAACACCATATATTTT.

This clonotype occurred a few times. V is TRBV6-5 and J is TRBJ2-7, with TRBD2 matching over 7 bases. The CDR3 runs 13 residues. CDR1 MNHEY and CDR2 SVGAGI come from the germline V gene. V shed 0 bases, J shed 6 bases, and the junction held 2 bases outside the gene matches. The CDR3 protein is CASSYSRTSEQYV. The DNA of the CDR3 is TGTGCCAGCAGTTACTCGCGGACTAGCGAGCAGTACGTC.

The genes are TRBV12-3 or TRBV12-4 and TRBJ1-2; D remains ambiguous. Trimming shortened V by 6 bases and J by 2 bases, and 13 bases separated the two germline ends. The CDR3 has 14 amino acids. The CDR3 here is CASRPGGPNYGYTF. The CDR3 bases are TGTGCCAGCAGACCCGGAGGCCCCAACTATGGCTACACCTTC.

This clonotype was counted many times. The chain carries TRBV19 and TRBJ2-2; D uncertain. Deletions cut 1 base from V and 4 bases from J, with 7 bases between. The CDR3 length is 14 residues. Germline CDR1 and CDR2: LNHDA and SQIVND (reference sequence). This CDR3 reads CASSIVSSTGELFF. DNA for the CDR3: TGTGCCAGTAGTATAGTCTCGAGCACCGGGGAGCTGTTTTTT.

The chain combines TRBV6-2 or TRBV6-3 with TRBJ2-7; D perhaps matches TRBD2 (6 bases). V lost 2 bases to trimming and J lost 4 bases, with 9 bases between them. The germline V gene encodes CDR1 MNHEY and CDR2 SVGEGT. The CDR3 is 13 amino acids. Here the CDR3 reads CASSYRRGYEQYV. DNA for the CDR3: TGTGCCAGCAGTTACCGACGGGGGTACGAGCAGTACGTC.

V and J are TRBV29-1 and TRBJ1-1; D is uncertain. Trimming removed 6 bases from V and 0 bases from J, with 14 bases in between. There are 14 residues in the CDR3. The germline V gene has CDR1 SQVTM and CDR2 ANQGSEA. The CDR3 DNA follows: TGCAGCGTGGAGGAGGGCAGGATGAACACTGAAGCTTTCTTT. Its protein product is CSVEEGRMNTEAFF.

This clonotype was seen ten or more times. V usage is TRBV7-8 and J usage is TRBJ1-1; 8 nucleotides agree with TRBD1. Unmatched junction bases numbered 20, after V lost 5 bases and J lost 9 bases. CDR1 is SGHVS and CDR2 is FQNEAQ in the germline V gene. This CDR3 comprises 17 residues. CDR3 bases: TGTGCCAGCAGCGATCCTTCCGGGACAGGCGGTAGTATTCAAGCTTTCTTT. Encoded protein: CASSDPSGTGGSIQAFF.